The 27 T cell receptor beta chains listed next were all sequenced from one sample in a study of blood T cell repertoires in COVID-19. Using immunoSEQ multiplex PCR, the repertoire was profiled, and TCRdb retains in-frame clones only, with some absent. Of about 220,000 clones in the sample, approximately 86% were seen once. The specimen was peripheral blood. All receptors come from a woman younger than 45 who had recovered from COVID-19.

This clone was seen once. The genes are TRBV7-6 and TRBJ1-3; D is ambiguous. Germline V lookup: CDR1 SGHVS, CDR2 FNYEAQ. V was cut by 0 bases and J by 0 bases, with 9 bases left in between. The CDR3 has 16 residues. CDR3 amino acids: CASSLASYSSGNTIYF. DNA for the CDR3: TGTGCCAGCAGCTTAGCATCCTATAGCTCTGGAAACACCATATATTTT.

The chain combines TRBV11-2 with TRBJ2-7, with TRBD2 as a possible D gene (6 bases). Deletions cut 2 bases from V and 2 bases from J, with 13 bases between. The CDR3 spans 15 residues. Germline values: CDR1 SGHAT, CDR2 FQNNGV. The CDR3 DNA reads TGTGCCAGCAGCTTAAGTATTCCGGGAGCCTACGAGCAGTACTTC. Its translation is CASSLSIPGAYEQYF.

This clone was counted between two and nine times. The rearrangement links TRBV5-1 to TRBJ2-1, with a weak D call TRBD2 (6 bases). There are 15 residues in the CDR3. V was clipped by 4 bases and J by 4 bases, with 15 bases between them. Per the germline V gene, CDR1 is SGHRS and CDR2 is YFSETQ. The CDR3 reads CASSPEGTPYNEQFF. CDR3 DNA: TGCGCCAGCAGCCCGGAGGGGACTCCGTACAATGAGCAGTTCTTC.

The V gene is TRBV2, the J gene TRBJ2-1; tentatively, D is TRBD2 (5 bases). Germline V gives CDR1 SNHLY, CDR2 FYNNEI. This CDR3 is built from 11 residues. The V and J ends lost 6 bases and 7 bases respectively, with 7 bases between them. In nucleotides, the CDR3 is TGTGCCAGCAGGTGGAGGAATGAGCAGTTCTTC. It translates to CASRWRNEQFF.

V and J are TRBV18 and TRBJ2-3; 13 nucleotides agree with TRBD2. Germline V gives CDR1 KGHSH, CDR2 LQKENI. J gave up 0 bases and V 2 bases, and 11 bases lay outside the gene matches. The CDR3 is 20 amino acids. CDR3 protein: CASSPEHPGLAGPSTDTQYF. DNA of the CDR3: TGTGCCAGCTCACCAGAGCACCCGGGACTAGCGGGACCCAGCACAGATACGCAGTATTTT.

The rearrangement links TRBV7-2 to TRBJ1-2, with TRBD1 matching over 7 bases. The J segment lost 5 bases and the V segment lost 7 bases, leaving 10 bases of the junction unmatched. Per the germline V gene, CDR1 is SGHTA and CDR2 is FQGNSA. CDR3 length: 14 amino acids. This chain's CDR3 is CASTPGGGLYGYTF. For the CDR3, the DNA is TGTGCCAGCACCCCCGGAGGGGGCCTGTATGGCTACACCTTC.

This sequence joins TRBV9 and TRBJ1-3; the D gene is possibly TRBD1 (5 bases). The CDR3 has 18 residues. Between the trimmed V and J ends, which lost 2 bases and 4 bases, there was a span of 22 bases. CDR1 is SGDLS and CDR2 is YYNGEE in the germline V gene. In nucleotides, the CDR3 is TGTGCCAGCAGCGTGGATCCGTCTGGGGCGATTCTGGGAAACACCATATATTTT. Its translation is CASSVDPSGAILGNTIYF.

The CDR3 region is CASSLGLAGSGDTQYF. CDR3 sequence (DNA): TGTGCCAGTAGTTTGGGACTAGCGGGGAGTGGAGATACGCAGTATTTT. The chain has TRBV19 and TRBJ2-3, with 13 bases aligning to TRBD2. CDR3 length: 16 residues. The J segment lost 5 bases and the V segment lost 5 bases, leaving 7 bases of the junction unmatched. The V gene's germline CDR1 is LNHDA and CDR2 SQIVND (reference sequence).

The CDR3 protein is CASSQDLGLDLFNETQYF. For the CDR3, the DNA is TGCGCCAGCAGCCAAGATCTAGGCCTAGATTTATTCAATGAGACCCAGTACTTC. This chain links TRBV4-3 with TRBJ2-5; D is ambiguous. Germline CDR1 LGHNA, CDR2 YSLEER. V dropped 0 bases and J dropped 5 bases, with 22 bases sitting between them. CDR3 size: 18 residues.

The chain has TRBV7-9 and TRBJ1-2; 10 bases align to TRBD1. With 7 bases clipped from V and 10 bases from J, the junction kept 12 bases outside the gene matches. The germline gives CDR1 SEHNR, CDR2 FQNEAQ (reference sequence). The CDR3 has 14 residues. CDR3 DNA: TGTGCCAGCACGCGGGGACAGGGGTTACATATCTACACCTTC. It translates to CASTRGQGLHIYTF.

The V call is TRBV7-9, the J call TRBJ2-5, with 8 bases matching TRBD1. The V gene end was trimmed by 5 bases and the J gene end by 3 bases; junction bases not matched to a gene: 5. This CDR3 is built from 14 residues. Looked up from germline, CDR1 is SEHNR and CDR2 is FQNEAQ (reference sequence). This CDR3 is CASSRLDREETQYF. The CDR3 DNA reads TGTGCCAGCAGCAGATTGGACAGGGAAGAGACCCAGTACTTC. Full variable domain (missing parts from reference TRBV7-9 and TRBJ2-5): DTGVSQNPRHKITKRGQNVTFRCDPISEHNRLYWYRQTLGQGPEFLTYFQNEAQLEKSRLLSDRFSAERPKGSFSTLEIQRTEQGDSAMYLCASSRLDREETQYFGPGTRLLVL.

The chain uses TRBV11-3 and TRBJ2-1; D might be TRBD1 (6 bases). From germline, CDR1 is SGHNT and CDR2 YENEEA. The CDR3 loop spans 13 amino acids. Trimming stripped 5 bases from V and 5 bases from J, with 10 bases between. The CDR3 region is CASSPRGHNEQFF. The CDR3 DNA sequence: TGTGCCAGCAGCCCCAGGGGCCACAATGAGCAGTTCTTC.

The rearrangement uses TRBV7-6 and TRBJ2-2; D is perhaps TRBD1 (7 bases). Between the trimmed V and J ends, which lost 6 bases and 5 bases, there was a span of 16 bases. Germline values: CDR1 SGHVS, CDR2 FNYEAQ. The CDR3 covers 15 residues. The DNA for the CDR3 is TGTGCCAGCAGGATCTCAGGGGGAGGAACCGGGGAGCTGTTTTTT. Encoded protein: CASRISGGGTGELFF.

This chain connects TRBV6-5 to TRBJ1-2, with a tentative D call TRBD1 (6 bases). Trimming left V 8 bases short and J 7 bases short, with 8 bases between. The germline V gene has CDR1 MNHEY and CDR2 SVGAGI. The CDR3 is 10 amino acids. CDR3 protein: CASVQGGYTF. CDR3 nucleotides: TGTGCCAGCGTACAGGGTGGCTACACCTTC.

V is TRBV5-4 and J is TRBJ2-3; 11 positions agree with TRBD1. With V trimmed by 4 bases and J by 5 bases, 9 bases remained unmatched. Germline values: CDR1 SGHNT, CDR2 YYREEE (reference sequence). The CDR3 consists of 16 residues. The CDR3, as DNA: TGTGCCAGCAGCCCAGGACAGGGGGCATCGTTAGATACGCAGTATTTT. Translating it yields CASSPGQGASLDTQYF.

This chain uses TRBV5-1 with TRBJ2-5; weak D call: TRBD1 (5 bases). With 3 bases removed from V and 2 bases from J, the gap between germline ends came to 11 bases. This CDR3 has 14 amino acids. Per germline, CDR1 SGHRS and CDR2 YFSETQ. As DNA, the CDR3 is TGCGCCAGCAGCTGGCAGGGTATACAAGAGACCCAGTACTTC. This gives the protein CASSWQGIQETQYF.

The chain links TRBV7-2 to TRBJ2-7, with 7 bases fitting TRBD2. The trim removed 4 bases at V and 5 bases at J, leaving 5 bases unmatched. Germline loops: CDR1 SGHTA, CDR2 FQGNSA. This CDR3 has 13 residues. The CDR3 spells CASSWSGVDEQYF. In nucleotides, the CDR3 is TGTGCCAGCAGCTGGAGCGGGGTCGACGAGCAGTACTTC.

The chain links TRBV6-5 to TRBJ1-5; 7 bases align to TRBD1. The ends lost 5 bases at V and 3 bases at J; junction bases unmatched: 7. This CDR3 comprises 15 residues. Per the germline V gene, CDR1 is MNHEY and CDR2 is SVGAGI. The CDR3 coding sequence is TGTGCCAGCAGTATGACAGGGTATAACAATCAGCCCCAGCATTTT. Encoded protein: CASSMTGYNNQPQHF.

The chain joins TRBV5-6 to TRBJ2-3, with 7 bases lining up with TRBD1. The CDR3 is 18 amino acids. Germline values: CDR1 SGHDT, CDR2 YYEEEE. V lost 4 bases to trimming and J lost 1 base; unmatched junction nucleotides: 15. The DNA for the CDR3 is TGTGCCAGCAGCCTCTACAGGGGCCCACCGGTCGGCACAGATACGCAGTATTTT. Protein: CASSLYRGPPVGTDTQYF.

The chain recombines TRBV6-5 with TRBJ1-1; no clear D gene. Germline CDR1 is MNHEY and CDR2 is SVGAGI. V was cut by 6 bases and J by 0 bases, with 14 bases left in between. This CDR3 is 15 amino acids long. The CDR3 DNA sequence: TGTGCCAGCAGCCCCTTAGTCAGGCTGAACACTGAAGCTTTCTTT. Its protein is CASSPLVRLNTEAFF.

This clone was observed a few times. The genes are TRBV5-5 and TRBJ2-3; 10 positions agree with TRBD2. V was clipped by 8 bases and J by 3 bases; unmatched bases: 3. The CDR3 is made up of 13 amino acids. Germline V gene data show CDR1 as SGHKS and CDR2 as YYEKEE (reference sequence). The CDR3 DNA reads TGTGCCAGTGAGCGGGGGGGTACAGATACGCAGTATTTT. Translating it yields CASERGGTDTQYF.

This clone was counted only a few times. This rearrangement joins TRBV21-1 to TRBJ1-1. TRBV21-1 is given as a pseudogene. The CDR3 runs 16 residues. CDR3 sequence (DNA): TGTGCCAGCAGCAAAGAAGAGTCCGGGGGATTCACTGAAGCTTTCTTT. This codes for CASSKEESGGFTEAFF.

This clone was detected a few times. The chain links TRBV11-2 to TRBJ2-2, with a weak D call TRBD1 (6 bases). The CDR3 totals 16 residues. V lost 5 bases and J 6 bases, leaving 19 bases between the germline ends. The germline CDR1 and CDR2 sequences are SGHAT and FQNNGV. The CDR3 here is CASSIRTGAGAGELFF. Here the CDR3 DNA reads TGTGCCAGCAGCATAAGGACTGGGGCAGGGGCCGGGGAGCTGTTTTTT.

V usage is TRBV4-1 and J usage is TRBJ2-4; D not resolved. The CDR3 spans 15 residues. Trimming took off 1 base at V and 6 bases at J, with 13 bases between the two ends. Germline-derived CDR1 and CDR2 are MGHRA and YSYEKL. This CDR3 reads CASSQVGLLLNIQYF. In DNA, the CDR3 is TGCGCCAGCAGCCAAGTAGGTCTACTACTAAACATTCAGTACTTC.

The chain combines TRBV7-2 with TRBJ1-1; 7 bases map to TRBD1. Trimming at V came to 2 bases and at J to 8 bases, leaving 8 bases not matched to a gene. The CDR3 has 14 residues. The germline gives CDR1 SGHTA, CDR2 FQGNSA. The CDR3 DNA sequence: TGTGCCAGCAGCTTACAGACAGGGCGAGAAGAAGCTTTCTTT. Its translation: CASSLQTGREEAFF.

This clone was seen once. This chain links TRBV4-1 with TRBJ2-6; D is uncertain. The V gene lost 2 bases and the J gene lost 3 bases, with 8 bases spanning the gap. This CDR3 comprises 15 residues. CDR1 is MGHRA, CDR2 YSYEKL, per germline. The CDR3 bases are TGCGCCAGCAGCCAATTCTCAGATGGGGCCAACGTCCTGACTTTC. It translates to CASSQFSDGANVLTF.

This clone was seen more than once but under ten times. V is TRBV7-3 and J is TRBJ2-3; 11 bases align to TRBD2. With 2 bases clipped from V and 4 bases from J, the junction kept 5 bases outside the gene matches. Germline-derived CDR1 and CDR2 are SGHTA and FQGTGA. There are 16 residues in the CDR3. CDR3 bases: TGTGCCAGCAGCTTAGTTGGGACTAGCGGATCAGATACGCAGTATTTT. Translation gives CASSLVGTSGSDTQYF. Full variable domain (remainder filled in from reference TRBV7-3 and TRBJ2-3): GAGVSQTPSNKVTEKGKYVELRCDPISGHTALYWYRQSLGQGPEFLIYFQGTGAADDSGLPNDRFFAVRPEGSVSTLKIQRTERGDSAVYLCASSLVGTSGSDTQYFGPGTRLTVL.